The 29 T cell receptor beta chains listed next were all sequenced from one sample in a study of beta chain features in type 1 diabetes. Every isolated RNA sample was fully reverse transcribed, so sequencing captured expressed TCRB transcripts. Profiling relied on immunoSEQ multiplex PCR, and the TCRdb table lists in-frame clones only, not all of them. The sample has 300,000 to 350,000 clones, less than 9.5% seen once. The sequencing sample was made of central memory CD4+ T cells from blood. All receptors come from a woman aged 18-29 years in good health.

The table lists this clone with many counts. J is TRBJ2-7 and V is TRBV27; 11 nucleotides align to TRBD1. In germline, CDR1 is MNHEY, CDR2 SMNVEV (reference sequence). This CDR3 comprises 18 residues. Germline trimming cut 4 bases from V and 6 bases from J; bases unmatched to any gene: 17. The CDR3 here is CASSYPLPEGQGEVEQYF. CDR3 DNA sequence: TGTGCCAGCAGTTACCCCTTACCCGAGGGACAGGGGGAGGTCGAGCAGTACTTC.

This clone appeared a few times. The rearrangement uses TRBV4-2 and TRBJ1-2, with D tentatively TRBD1 (6 bases). V gave up 0 bases and J gave up 3 bases, with 8 bases separating them. The CDR3 consists of 14 residues. CDR1 and CDR2 (germline): LGHNA, YNFKEQ. The CDR3 region has the DNA TGTGCCAGCAGCCAAGAGGGGGCGGACTATGGCTACACCTTC. It yields the protein CASSQEGADYGYTF.

The sample holds many counts of this clone. The chain couples TRBV5-1 to TRBJ2-3, with 8 bases lining up with TRBD1. Germline V CDR1 and CDR2: SGHRS, YFSETQ. This CDR3 is built from 17 residues. V dropped 1 base and J dropped 0; count of bases not matched to a gene: 7. The CDR3 bases are TGCGCCAGCAGCTTGAGCGGACAGGGAGGTAGCACAGATACGCAGTATTTT. Protein product: CASSLSGQGGSTDTQYF.

The chain joins TRBV7-9 to TRBJ1-2, with 8 bases fitting TRBD1. Trimming removed 6 bases from V and 8 bases from J; junction bases left unmatched: 11. Germline-derived CDR1 and CDR2 are SEHNR and FQNEAQ (reference sequence). The CDR3 totals 14 residues. CDR3 protein: CASSRDQGAGGYTF. For the CDR3, the DNA is TGTGCCAGCAGTCGTGATCAGGGGGCTGGAGGCTACACCTTC.

The rearrangement joins TRBV4-2 to TRBJ2-5; 8 nucleotides match TRBD1. The CDR3 has 16 amino acids. The V gene end was trimmed by 4 bases and the J gene end by 1 base; junction bases not matched to a gene: 8. Looked up from germline, CDR1 is LGHNA and CDR2 is YNFKEQ. Written as DNA, the CDR3 is TGTGCCAGCAGCCCAGGAACAGGGGGTATCCAAGAGACCCAGTACTTC. Encoded protein: CASSPGTGGIQETQYF.

The CDR3 region has the DNA TGTGCCAGCAGTCTCGGGGCGTTTACAGGGAATGGCTACACCTTC. Translation: CASSLGAFTGNGYTF. The V gene is TRBV28, the J gene TRBJ1-2, with D perhaps matching TRBD1 (6 bases). V was trimmed by 5 bases and J by 6 bases, leaving 19 bases between them. CDR3 size: 15 residues. Per the germline V gene, CDR1 is MDHEN and CDR2 is SYDVKM.

This chain joins TRBV7-2 and TRBJ1-2; the D gene is possibly TRBD1 (6 bases). V gave up 4 bases and J gave up 8 bases, with 17 bases separating them. There are 14 residues in the CDR3. Germline CDR1 SGHTA, CDR2 FQGNSA. CDR3 bases: TGTGCCAGCAGCTCAGGCAGGGGAAGTTACGGCTACACCTTC. Its protein product is CASSSGRGSYGYTF.

J is TRBJ2-5 and V is TRBV10-1; D tentatively fits TRBD1 or TRBD2 (6 bases each). V gave up 2 bases and J gave up 2 bases, with 15 bases separating them. The CDR3 consists of 16 residues. Germline CDR1 is WNHNN and CDR2 is SYGVQD (reference sequence). Here the CDR3 reads CASSEGGRSWQETQYF. CDR3 bases: TGCGCCAGCAGTGAGGGGGGGCGAAGCTGGCAAGAGACCCAGTACTTC.

This clone was counted ten times or more. The chain is built from TRBV11-2 and TRBJ2-1; 8 bases align to TRBD2. After removal of 4 bases from V and 8 bases from J, the junction contained 13 bases not matched to a gene. There are 16 residues in the CDR3. Germline lookup yields CDR1 SGHAT and CDR2 FQNNGV. DNA for the CDR3: TGTGCCAGCAGCTCACAAAGCGGGAGATTCTCCTATGAGCAGTTCTTC. This codes for CASSSQSGRFSYEQFF.

The chain recombines TRBV19 with TRBJ2-1, with unresolved D. The CDR3 totals 16 residues. The germline CDR1 and CDR2 sequences are LNHDA and SQIVND (reference sequence). Between the trimmed V and J ends, which lost 5 bases and 4 bases, there was a span of 18 bases. The CDR3 sequence: CASSPETRITYNEQFF. CDR3 in DNA: TGTGCCAGTAGTCCGGAGACGCGTATTACTTACAATGAGCAGTTCTTC. Drawing the rest from reference TRBV19 and TRBJ2-1, the complete variable domain is DGGITQSPKYLFRKEGQNVTLSCEQNLNHDAMYWYRQDPGQGLRLIYYSQIVNDFQKGDIAEGYSVSREKKESFPLTVTSAQKNPTAFYLCASSPETRITYNEQFFGPGTRLTVL.

There are a few counts of this clone. The chain carries TRBV2 and TRBJ2-7, with D perhaps matching TRBD1 (5 bases). With 5 bases removed from V and 12 bases from J, the gap between germline ends came to 14 bases. This CDR3 is 11 amino acids long. CDR1 SNHLY and CDR2 FYNNEI come from the germline V gene. CDR3 amino acids: CASSLRAKRYF. The CDR3 DNA reads TGTGCCAGCAGTCTCAGGGCTAAGCGGTACTTC.

This clone was seen a handful of times. J is TRBJ2-3 and V is TRBV9; 10 bases line up with TRBD2. CDR1 and CDR2 (germline): SGDLS, YYNGEE. Trimming cost V 6 bases and J 3 bases; bases outside gene matches: 4. The CDR3 is 14 amino acids. CDR3 sequence reads: CASTPGLATDTQYF. CDR3 DNA: TGTGCCAGCACCCCGGGACTAGCGACAGATACGCAGTATTTT. Based on the CDR3 plus reference TRBV9 and TRBJ2-3, the full variable domain is DSGVTQTPKHLITATGQRVTLRCSPRSGDLSVYWYQQSLDQGLQFLIQYYNGEERAKGNILERFSAQQFPDLHSELNLSSLELGDSALYFCASTPGLATDTQYFGPGTRLTVL.

This chain links TRBV28 with TRBJ2-1; unclear D gene. Germline V gene lookup returns CDR1 MDHEN and CDR2 SYDVKM. CDR3 length: 13 residues. Deletions cut 5 bases from V and 4 bases from J, with 9 bases between. The CDR3 sequence is CASSLPGYNEQFF. The CDR3, as DNA: TGTGCCAGCAGTCTACCCGGGTACAATGAGCAGTTCTTC. Drawing the rest from reference TRBV28 and TRBJ2-1, the complete variable domain is DVKVTQSSRYLVKRTGEKVFLECVQDMDHENMFWYRQDPGLGLRLIYFSYDVKMKEKGDIPEGYSVSREKKERFSLILESASTNQTSMYLCASSLPGYNEQFFGPGTRLTVL.

This clone occurred a few times. V usage is TRBV11-1 and J usage is TRBJ2-1; D is ambiguous. Per the germline V gene, CDR1 is SGHAT and CDR2 is FQDESV (reference sequence). This CDR3 has 11 amino acids. Trimming cost V 3 bases and J 8 bases, with 5 bases left between them. The CDR3 nucleotides read TGTGCCAGCAGCTTTTCCCATGAGCAGTTCTTC. Translating it yields CASSFSHEQFF. Supplemented by reference TRBV11-1 and TRBJ2-1, the full variable domain reads EAEVAQSPRYKITEKSQAVAFWCDPISGHATLYWYRQILGQGPELLVQFQDESVVDDSQLPKDRFSAERLKGVDSTLKIQPAELGDSAMYLCASSFSHEQFFGPGTRLTVL.

V usage is TRBV5-1 and J usage is TRBJ2-2; D is perhaps TRBD2 (6 bases). The V end lost 0 bases, the J end lost 5 bases, and 14 bases lay between the germline ends. Germline V gene data show CDR1 as SGHRS and CDR2 as YFSETQ. CDR3 size: 16 residues. The CDR3 sequence is CASSLDLAGRTGELFF. The CDR3 DNA reads as TGCGCCAGCAGCTTGGACTTGGCGGGACGGACCGGGGAGCTGTTTTTT.

The J gene is TRBJ2-1, the V gene TRBV29-1; D possibly corresponds to TRBD1 (6 bases). CDR3 length: 14 residues. CDR1 SQVTM and CDR2 ANQGSEA come from the germline V gene. The germline V and J ends were trimmed by 5 bases and 3 bases, with 14 bases remaining between them. The CDR3 region has the DNA TGCAGCGTTTCCGGGACATCGAGCTACAATGAGCAGTTCTTC. The encoded protein is CSVSGTSSYNEQFF.

The chain couples TRBV6-5 to TRBJ2-5, with a weak D call TRBD2 (5 bases). Germline CDR1 MNHEY, CDR2 SVGAGI. V lost 5 bases and J lost 4, with 17 bases in between. This CDR3 comprises 15 residues. CDR3 amino acids: CASSTARGIRETQYF. The CDR3 DNA sequence: TGTGCCAGCAGTACGGCCCGAGGGATAAGAGAGACCCAGTACTTC.

V gene TRBV27 combines with J gene TRBJ1-2; 10 nucleotides match TRBD1. The CDR3 is 16 amino acids. The V gene end was trimmed by 5 bases and the J gene end by 3 bases; junction bases not matched to a gene: 9. CDR1 and CDR2 from the germline V gene are MNHEY and SMNVEV (reference sequence). The CDR3, as DNA: TGTGCCAGCAGTCCCCCGGGACAGGGGATTCACTATGGCTACACCTTC. Amino acids: CASSPPGQGIHYGYTF.

This clone showed up just a few times. This chain's CDR3 is CASSVWGDLNTEAFF. CDR3 nucleotides: TGTGCCAGCAGCGTATGGGGGGACTTGAACACTGAAGCTTTCTTT. This sequence joins TRBV9 and TRBJ1-1; TRBD1 is a possible D gene (5 bases). The germline CDR1 and CDR2 sequences are SGDLS and YYNGEE. The CDR3 is made up of 15 amino acids. Deletions cut 1 base from V and 0 bases from J, with 10 bases between.

The chain employs TRBV5-1 and TRBJ1-2; TRBD1 might be the D (6 bases). V gave up 2 bases and J gave up 8 bases, with 13 bases separating them. This CDR3 is built from 13 residues. The germline gives CDR1 SGHRS, CDR2 YFSETQ. DNA of the CDR3: TGCGCCAGCAGCTTCAAGGGGGAGCACGGCTACACCTTC. Translated: CASSFKGEHGYTF.

This clone occurred many times. The sample holds other DNA sequences that translate to the same CDR3. This chain uses TRBV7-2 with TRBJ1-1; unclear D gene. The V and J ends lost 2 bases and 5 bases respectively, with 9 bases between them. Germline values: CDR1 SGHTA, CDR2 FQGNSA. The CDR3 covers 13 residues. This chain's CDR3 is CASSLTRDTEAFF. CDR3 nucleotides: TGTGCCAGCAGCTTAACCAGAGATACTGAAGCTTTCTTT.

The V gene is TRBV18, the J gene TRBJ2-4, with 8 positions matching TRBD1. CDR1 KGHSH and CDR2 LQKENI come from the germline V gene. CDR3 length: 15 residues. Trimming removed 2 bases from V and 6 bases from J; junction bases left unmatched: 6. CDR3 amino acids: CASSPAGGAGNIQYF. Written as DNA, the CDR3 is TGTGCCAGCTCACCAGCAGGGGGCGCAGGAAACATTCAGTACTTC.

A few counts support this clone. The chain links TRBV6-6 to TRBJ1-5; 8 bases agree with TRBD1. The CDR3 runs 12 residues. V was clipped by 5 bases and J by 11 bases; unmatched bases: 5. Germline values: CDR1 MNHNY, CDR2 SVGAGI (reference sequence). CDR3 protein: CASSGQGSAQHF. The CDR3 DNA reads TGTGCCAGCAGTGGACAGGGCTCAGCCCAGCATTTT.

The genes are TRBV11-2 and TRBJ2-3; weak D call: TRBD2 (6 bases). CDR1 is SGHAT, CDR2 FQNNGV, per germline. The CDR3 covers 16 residues. Trimming pared 5 bases from V and 5 bases from J, leaving 20 bases between. For the CDR3, the DNA is TGTGCCAGCAGCCCCCACGCAGCTAGCGTGCGAGATACGCAGTATTTT. Protein: CASSPHAASVRDTQYF.

The V and J genes are TRBV2 and TRBJ2-1; D unresolved. The germline gives CDR1 SNHLY, CDR2 FYNNEI. The CDR3 spans 13 residues. The V end lost 1 base, the J end lost 6 bases, and 7 bases lay between the germline ends. The CDR3, as DNA: TGTGCCAGCAGTGAAGGGGTTCCCAATGAGCAGTTCTTC. Translated, it gives CASSEGVPNEQFF.

The chain is built from TRBV28 and TRBJ1-2, with 9 bases identical to TRBD1. Germline-derived CDR1 and CDR2 are MDHEN and SYDVKM. Germline trimming cut 4 bases from V and 8 bases from J; bases unmatched to any gene: 8. The CDR3 is 14 residues long. The CDR3 region is CASSSTGQGLGYTF. The CDR3 DNA is TGTGCCAGCAGTTCGACTGGACAGGGGCTGGGCTACACCTTC.

The V call is TRBV11-1, the J call TRBJ2-6, with D possibly TRBD1 on 6 matching bases. From germline, CDR1 is SGHAT and CDR2 FQDESV (reference sequence). The CDR3 consists of 15 residues. V was shortened by 4 bases and J by 2 bases, with 9 bases between the two germline ends. The CDR3 protein is CASSWGTTGANVLTF. The DNA of the CDR3 is TGTGCCAGCAGCTGGGGGACAACTGGGGCCAACGTCCTGACTTTC. Complete variable domain (other parts from reference TRBV11-1 and TRBJ2-6): EAEVAQSPRYKITEKSQAVAFWCDPISGHATLYWYRQILGQGPELLVQFQDESVVDDSQLPKDRFSAERLKGVDSTLKIQPAELGDSAMYLCASSWGTTGANVLTFGAGSRLTVL.

The gene calls are TRBV18 and TRBJ2-1; 8 bases align to TRBD1. The CDR3 spans 18 residues. Germline V gene lookup returns CDR1 KGHSH and CDR2 LQKENI. V shed 2 bases, J shed 0 bases, and the junction held 9 bases outside the gene matches. The CDR3 sequence is CASSPVSGGVSSYNEQFF. The CDR3 nucleotides read TGTGCCAGCTCACCAGTGTCAGGGGGCGTCTCCTCCTACAATGAGCAGTTCTTC.

The chain uses TRBV28 and TRBJ1-3; D unresolved. Trimming cost V 8 bases and J 2 bases, with 10 bases left between them. This CDR3 contains 13 residues. Germline values: CDR1 MDHEN, CDR2 SYDVKM. CDR3 in amino acids: CASLREPGNTIYF. CDR3 bases: TGTGCCAGCCTTAGAGAACCTGGAAACACCATATATTTT.